Below are 25 T cell receptor beta chains sequenced from a single sample in a study of blood T cell repertoires in COVID-19. Clones were read by immunoSEQ multiplex PCR, and TCRdb kept only the in-frame ones, dropping some. The data hold over 200,000 clones, with around 80% observed a single time. Material: peripheral blood. The source is a man in his forties or fifties with active or convalescent COVID-19.

This chain connects TRBV12-3 or TRBV12-4 to TRBJ2-1, with D perhaps matching TRBD2 (5 bases). The germline V and J ends were trimmed by 6 bases and 3 bases, with 9 bases remaining between them. The CDR3 covers 13 residues. CDR3 loop: CASRPTNYNEQFF. In DNA form, the CDR3 reads TGTGCCAGCAGGCCGACTAACTACAATGAGCAGTTCTTC.

This clone showed up just a few times. This chain connects TRBV4-2 to TRBJ1-2, with D possibly TRBD1 on 6 matching bases. Germline assignment: CDR1 LGHNA and CDR2 YNFKEQ. This CDR3 spans 15 amino acids. Trimming removed 2 bases at V and 8 bases at J, with 18 bases between. The CDR3 spells CASSQSDREGGGYTF. CDR3 nucleotides: TGTGCCAGCAGCCAATCGGACAGAGAAGGAGGAGGCTACACCTTC.

The genes are TRBV6-6 and TRBJ2-1; the D is unclear. Trimming left V 10 bases short and J 2 bases short, with 15 bases between. CDR3 length: 14 residues. Germline values: CDR1 MNHNY, CDR2 SVGAGI (reference sequence). CDR3 sequence: CATSAAPPYNEQFF. The CDR3 DNA sequence: TGTGCCACCTCTGCGGCCCCCCCCTACAATGAGCAGTTCTTC.

The table lists this clone with a few counts. The chain joins TRBV27 to TRBJ2-7; the D gene is possibly TRBD2 (5 bases). V shed 1 base and J shed 2 bases, with 9 bases lying between them. The CDR3 is 14 residues long. CDR1 is MNHEY and CDR2 is SMNVEV in the germline V gene (reference sequence). The CDR3 here is CASSLWEIPYEQYF. The CDR3 nucleotides are TGTGCCAGCAGTTTATGGGAGATCCCCTACGAGCAGTACTTC.

The chain combines TRBV19 with TRBJ2-2; 8 bases agree with TRBD1. Germline V gene data show CDR1 as LNHDA and CDR2 as SQIVND (reference sequence). Unmatched junction bases numbered 5, after V lost 7 bases and J lost 1 base. The CDR3 spans 15 residues. CDR3 in DNA: TGTGCCAGTACTAACAGGGGGGTGAACACCGGGGAGCTGTTTTTT. Its translation is CASTNRGVNTGELFF. The full variable domain, completed using reference TRBV19 and TRBJ2-2, is DGGITQSPKYLFRKEGQNVTLSCEQNLNHDAMYWYRQDPGQGLRLIYYSQIVNDFQKGDIAEGYSVSREKKESFPLTVTSAQKNPTAFYLCASTNRGVNTGELFFGEGSRLTVL.

This chain joins TRBV9 and TRBJ2-2, with 14 bases that match TRBD2. The CDR3 is 18 amino acids. V lost 4 bases and J lost 5; bases outside the gene matches: 10. CDR1 and CDR2 (germline): SGDLS, YYNGEE. CDR3 coding DNA: TGTGCCAGCAGCACCTGGAGACTAGCGGGGGGGCAAACCGGGGAGCTGTTTTTT. Amino acids: CASSTWRLAGGQTGELFF.

This chain uses TRBV6-5 with TRBJ2-4, with D possibly TRBD2 on 5 matching bases. Germline assignment: CDR1 MNHEY and CDR2 SVGAGI. The CDR3 is 14 residues long. Trimming shortened V by 8 bases and J by 8 bases, and 19 bases separated the two germline ends. The chain's CDR3 is CASRETGSSDIQYF. The DNA for the CDR3 is TGTGCCAGCCGGGAAACGGGTAGTTCGGACATTCAGTACTTC.

The chain couples TRBV6-5 to TRBJ1-1, with 9 positions matching TRBD1. Trimming at V came to 5 bases and at J to 6 bases, leaving 7 bases not matched to a gene. The CDR3 runs 14 residues. The germline gives CDR1 MNHEY, CDR2 SVGAGI. The DNA for the CDR3 is TGTGCCAGCAGTACTCTCGGGACAGGGTCTGAAGCTTTCTTT. Its translation is CASSTLGTGSEAFF.

The chain employs TRBV29-1 and TRBJ2-1; 8 nucleotides match TRBD2. The CDR3 spans 15 residues. Germline V gene data show CDR1 as SQVTM and CDR2 as ANQGSEA. The junction had 4 bases not matched to a gene; V was cut back by 3 bases and J by 0 bases. The CDR3 bases are TGCAGCGTTGACCAGCGGGGGCCCTCCTACAATGAGCAGTTCTTC. This encodes CSVDQRGPSYNEQFF.

The chain recombines TRBV7-9 with TRBJ2-5; tentative D call: TRBD2 (6 bases). CDR3 length equals 15 residues. The V gene's germline CDR1 is SEHNR and CDR2 FQNEAQ (reference sequence). V dropped 1 base and J dropped 5 bases, with 14 bases sitting between them. The CDR3, as DNA: TGTGCCAGCAGCTTAGACGGGACTCCGTTGGAGACCCAGTACTTC. As protein: CASSLDGTPLETQYF.

The chain uses TRBV6-2 or TRBV6-3 and TRBJ2-5, with 8 positions matching TRBD2. CDR3 length equals 14 residues. V trimming: 10 bases; J trimming: 4 bases; junction bases outside the gene matches: 11. Germline assignment: CDR1 MNHEY and CDR2 SVGEGT. The CDR3 nucleotides read TGTGCCACCAGCATCCCGGGAGGGGGAGAGACCCAGTACTTC. Encoded protein: CATSIPGGGETQYF.

V and J are TRBV24-1 and TRBJ2-2, with TRBD1 matching over 7 bases. V shed 3 bases and J 0 bases; nucleotides not matched to a gene: 3. Looked up from germline, CDR1 is KGHDR and CDR2 is SFDVKD. There are 16 residues in the CDR3. The CDR3 loop reads CATSDPGTANTGELFF. Here the CDR3 DNA reads TGTGCCACCAGTGATCCAGGGACAGCGAACACCGGGGAGCTGTTTTTT.

The chain links TRBV19 to TRBJ1-2, with a weak D call TRBD1 (6 bases). Trimming cost V 3 bases and J 1 base, with 12 bases left between them. CDR3 length: 15 residues. The germline V gene encodes CDR1 LNHDA and CDR2 SQIVND (reference sequence). CDR3 region: CASSMRGQSNYGYTF. The DNA for the CDR3 is TGTGCCAGTAGTATGCGCGGACAGAGTAACTATGGCTACACCTTC.

This clone appeared a few times. The chain employs TRBV19 and TRBJ1-2; the D gene is possibly TRBD1 (6 bases). The CDR3 is 14 amino acids. Germline assignment: CDR1 LNHDA and CDR2 SQIVND (reference sequence). V lost 4 bases and J lost 8, with 17 bases in between. CDR3 sequence (DNA): TGTGCCAGTAGTAAAGGGGCAGACACAGGGGGCTACACCTTC. This translates into CASSKGADTGGYTF.

This clone turned up a few times. V usage is TRBV19 and J usage is TRBJ1-2, with TRBD1 matching over 10 bases. Losses at the gene ends were 10 bases for V and 4 bases for J; bases not matched to a gene: 6. The CDR3 contains 13 residues. The germline CDR1 and CDR2 sequences are LNHDA and SQIVND (reference sequence). The chain's CDR3 is CATMTGGGYGYTF. CDR3 nucleotide sequence: TGTGCCACGATGACAGGGGGCGGCTATGGCTACACCTTC.

In this sample, this clone turned up many times. J is TRBJ2-4 and V is TRBV6-5; 7 nucleotides agree with TRBD1. Trimming removed 2 bases from V and 9 bases from J; junction bases left unmatched: 7. The CDR3 contains 14 residues. The V gene's germline CDR1 is MNHEY and CDR2 SVGAGI. The DNA of the CDR3 is TGTGCCAGCAGTTACCGACAGGGTAACTGCATTCAGTACTTC. Protein product: CASSYRQGNCIQYF.

This chain uses TRBV5-1 with TRBJ2-1; D call uncertain. The germline V gene encodes CDR1 SGHRS and CDR2 YFSETQ. This CDR3 is 14 amino acids long. The V end lost 4 bases, the J end lost 5 bases, and 13 bases lay between the germline ends. CDR3 nucleotides: TGCGCCAGCAGCCCCCCGGTTGCGGACAATGAGCAGTTCTTC. It is translated as CASSPPVADNEQFF.

The rearrangement uses TRBV27 and TRBJ2-2; possibly TRBD2 for D (6 bases). The V gene's germline CDR1 is MNHEY and CDR2 SMNVEV (reference sequence). This CDR3 is 14 amino acids long. The V and J ends lost 2 bases and 5 bases respectively, with 9 bases between them. The CDR3 spells CASSLRGETGELFF. The CDR3 region has the DNA TGTGCCAGCAGTTTACGCGGGGAAACCGGGGAGCTGTTTTTT.

The chain employs TRBV11-2 and TRBJ2-5; 10 nucleotides agree with TRBD1. The CDR3 runs to 16 residues. The junction had 6 bases not matched to a gene; V was cut back by 2 bases and J by 3 bases. Germline CDR1 reads SGHAT; CDR2 reads FQNNGV. The DNA for the CDR3 is TGTGCCAGCAGCTTATTAGGACAGGGGGTCGAAGAGACCCAGTACTTC. This encodes CASSLLGQGVEETQYF.

With regard to this clone: Other DNA sequences in this sample translate to the same CDR3. V usage is TRBV7-2 and J usage is TRBJ1-5; 7 bases map to TRBD1. CDR1 and CDR2 from the germline V gene are SGHTA and FQGNSA. V was pared by 1 base and J by 5 bases, with 2 bases of the junction left unmatched. CDR3 length: 14 amino acids. This CDR3 reads CASSLGQGDQPQHF. CDR3 sequence (DNA): TGTGCCAGCAGCTTAGGACAGGGAGATCAGCCCCAGCATTTT.

This chain joins TRBV11-2 and TRBJ1-2, with a possible D match to TRBD1 (5 bases). The CDR3 spans 15 residues. Trimming took off 5 bases at V and 1 base at J, with 14 bases between the two ends. Germline V gene lookup returns CDR1 SGHAT and CDR2 FQNNGV. DNA of the CDR3: TGTGCCAGCAGCCAGGGTGCAGGAAATAACTATGGCTACACCTTC. Translating it yields CASSQGAGNNYGYTF.

The genes are TRBV2 and TRBJ1-2; D is unresolved. V was shortened by 7 bases and J by 3 bases, with 9 bases between the two germline ends. The CDR3 contains 12 residues. Germline V gene data show CDR1 as SNHLY and CDR2 as FYNNEI. The CDR3 is CASTPRDYGYTF. CDR3 DNA: TGTGCCAGCACCCCCCGGGACTATGGCTACACCTTC.

This chain connects TRBV7-9 to TRBJ1-2; possible D gene TRBD1, 5 bases. The CDR3 has 15 amino acids. Trimming pared 0 bases from V and 6 bases from J, leaving 14 bases between. CDR1 SEHNR and CDR2 FQNEAQ come from the germline V gene (reference sequence). The CDR3 sequence: CASSLAAGRDDGYTF. DNA of the CDR3: TGTGCCAGCAGCTTAGCGGCAGGGCGGGATGATGGCTACACCTTC.

The chain has TRBV15 and TRBJ2-1, with 7 bases that match TRBD2. The CDR3 is 15 amino acids. The V segment lost 8 bases and the J segment 3 bases; nucleotides outside the gene matches: 10. CDR1 and CDR2 (germline): LNHNV, YYDKDF (reference sequence). Written as DNA, the CDR3 is TGTGCCACCTTATTAAGCGGGACCGGCTACAATGAGCAGTTCTTC. It translates to CATLLSGTGYNEQFF. Full variable domain (outside the CDR3, taken from reference TRBV15 and TRBJ2-1): DAMVIQNPRYQVTQFGKPVTLSCSQTLNHNVMYWYQQKSSQAPKLLFHYYDKDFNNEADTPDNFQSRRPNTSFCFLDIRSPGLGDTAMYLCATLLSGTGYNEQFFGPGTRLTVL.

The chain combines TRBV14 with TRBJ1-1; D may be TRBD1 (6 bases). The germline CDR1 and CDR2 sequences are SGHDN and FVKESK. V lost 3 bases, J lost 8 bases, and 16 bases lay in between. The CDR3 is 14 amino acids. CDR3 nucleotide sequence: TGTGCCAGCAGCCAGCAAGCTTGGGGGCTCGAAGCTTTCTTT. Protein sequence: CASSQQAWGLEAFF. The full variable domain, its missing parts supplied by reference TRBV14 and TRBJ1-1, is EAGVTQFPSHSVIEKGQTVTLRCDPISGHDNLYWYRRVMGKEIKFLLHFVKESKQDESGMPNNRFLAERTGGTYSTLKVQPAELEDSGVYFCASSQQAWGLEAFFGQGTRLTVV.